The 4 T cell receptor beta chains below all came from one sample that was sequenced in a study of molecular identifiers for immune sequencing clone quantification. Each CDR3 protein gets one entry after TCRdb re-called the PCR reads with MiXCR. The sample lists about 12,000 distinct CDR3 sequences, around 18% occurring once. Sequences were obtained from naive CD8+ T cells from blood, with Jurkat cell RNA spiked in. Subset reported: FACS-sorted CD8+CD4-CCR7+CD45RA+ naive T cells. Receptors originate from a human donor in good health. Some libraries in this study had Jurkat cell RNA spiked in.

This clonotype appeared many times. This rearrangement joins TRBV7-8 to TRBJ1-1; possible D gene TRBD1, 5 bases. This CDR3 is 17 amino acids long. V lost 2 bases and J lost 0, with 16 bases in between. The germline CDR1 and CDR2 sequences are SGHVS and FQNEAQ. The CDR3 DNA reads as TGTGCCAGCAGCTTACTAGGACGGGGGGAGGTGAACACTGAAGCTTTCTTT. This codes for CASSLLGRGEVNTEAFF.

The table lists this clonotype with many counts. The chain has TRBV4-1 and TRBJ2-1; TRBD2 is a possible D gene (5 bases). The V and J ends lost 3 bases and 7 bases respectively, with 13 bases between them. Germline assignment: CDR1 MGHRA and CDR2 YSYEKL. The CDR3 is 14 residues long. DNA of the CDR3: TGCGCCAGCAGCCATAGCGTCGGGTTAAATGAGCAGTTCTTC. This codes for CASSHSVGLNEQFF.

This clonotype is categorized as medium-sized (0.01 to 0.1%). V gene TRBV11-2 combines with J gene TRBJ2-3, with D uncertain. The germline V and J ends were trimmed by 5 bases and 4 bases, with 7 bases remaining between them. CDR3 length: 12 amino acids. Germline CDR1 SGHAT, CDR2 FQNNGV. The chain's CDR3 is CASSPAADTQYF. CDR3 DNA: TGTGCCAGCAGCCCGGCCGCAGATACGCAGTATTTT.

This clonotype was counted ten times or more. The chain carries TRBV12-3 or TRBV12-4 and TRBJ1-2; 8 nucleotides match TRBD1. The V gene end was trimmed by 7 bases and the J gene end by 6 bases; junction bases not matched to a gene: 13. The CDR3 has 15 residues. CDR3 sequence: CASTLYPDRVDGYTF. Written as DNA, the CDR3 is TGTGCCAGCACCCTCTACCCGGACAGGGTTGATGGCTACACCTTC.